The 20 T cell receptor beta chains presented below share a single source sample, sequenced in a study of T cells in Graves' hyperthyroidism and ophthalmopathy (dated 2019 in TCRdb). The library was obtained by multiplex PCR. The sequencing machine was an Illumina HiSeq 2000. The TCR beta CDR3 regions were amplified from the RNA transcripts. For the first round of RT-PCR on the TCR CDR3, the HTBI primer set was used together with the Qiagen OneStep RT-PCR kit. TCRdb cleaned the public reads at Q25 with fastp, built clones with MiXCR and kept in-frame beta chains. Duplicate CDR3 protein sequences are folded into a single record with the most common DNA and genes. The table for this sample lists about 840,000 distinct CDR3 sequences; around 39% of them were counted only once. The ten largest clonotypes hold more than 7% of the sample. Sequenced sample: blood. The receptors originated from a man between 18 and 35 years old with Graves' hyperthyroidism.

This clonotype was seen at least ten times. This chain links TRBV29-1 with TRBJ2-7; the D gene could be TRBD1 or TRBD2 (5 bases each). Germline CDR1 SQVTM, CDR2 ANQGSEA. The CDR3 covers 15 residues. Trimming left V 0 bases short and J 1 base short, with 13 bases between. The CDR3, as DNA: TGCAGCGTTGAAGAGGTTTCAGGGAGTTCCTACGAGCAGTACTTC. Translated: CSVEEVSGSSYEQYF.

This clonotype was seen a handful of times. CDR3 protein: CASCRRSGRVFF. The CDR3 DNA is TGTGCCAGCTGTAGACGTTCGGGGAGGGTTTTTTTT. The V and J genes are TRBV6-6 and TRBJ1-4; no firm D call. V was trimmed by 8 bases and J by 17 bases, leaving 21 bases between them. The germline gives CDR1 MNHNY, CDR2 SVGAGI (reference sequence). The CDR3 extends over 12 amino acids.

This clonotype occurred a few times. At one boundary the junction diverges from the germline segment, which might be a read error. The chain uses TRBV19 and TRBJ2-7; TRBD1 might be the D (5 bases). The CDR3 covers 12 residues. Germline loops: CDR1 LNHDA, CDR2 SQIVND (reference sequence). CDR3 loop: CASSIPGNERYF. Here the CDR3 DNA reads TGTGCCAGTAGTATACCAGGGAACGAGCGGTACTTC.

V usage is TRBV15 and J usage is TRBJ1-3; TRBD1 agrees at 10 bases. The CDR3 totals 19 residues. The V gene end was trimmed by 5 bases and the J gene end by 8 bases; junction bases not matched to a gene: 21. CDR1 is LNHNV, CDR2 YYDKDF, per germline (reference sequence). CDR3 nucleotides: TGTGCCACCAGCCCCCGACAGGGGGCTGGGGGTGCTCTCGGATACACCATATATTTT. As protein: CATSPRQGAGGALGYTIYF.

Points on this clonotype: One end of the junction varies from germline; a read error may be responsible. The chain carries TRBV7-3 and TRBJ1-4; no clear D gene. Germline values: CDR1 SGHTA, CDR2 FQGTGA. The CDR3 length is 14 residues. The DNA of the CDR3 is TGCGCCAGCAGCCCGCAATGGGAGAATGAAAAACTGTTTTTT. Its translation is CASSPQWENEKLFF.

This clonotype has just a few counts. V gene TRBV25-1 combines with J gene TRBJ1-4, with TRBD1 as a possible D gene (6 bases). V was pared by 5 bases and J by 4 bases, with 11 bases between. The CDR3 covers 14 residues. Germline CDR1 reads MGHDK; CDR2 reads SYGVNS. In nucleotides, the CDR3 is TGTGCCAGCAGTTTAGCAGGGGTTAATGAAAAACTGTTTTTT. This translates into CASSLAGVNEKLFF.

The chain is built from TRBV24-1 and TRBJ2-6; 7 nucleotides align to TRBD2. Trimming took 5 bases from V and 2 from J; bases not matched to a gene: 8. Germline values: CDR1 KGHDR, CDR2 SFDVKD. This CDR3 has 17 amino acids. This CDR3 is CATSGLGSGTGANVLTF. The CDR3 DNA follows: TGTGCCACCAGTGGCCTGGGGAGCGGGACTGGGGCCAACGTCCTGACTTTC.

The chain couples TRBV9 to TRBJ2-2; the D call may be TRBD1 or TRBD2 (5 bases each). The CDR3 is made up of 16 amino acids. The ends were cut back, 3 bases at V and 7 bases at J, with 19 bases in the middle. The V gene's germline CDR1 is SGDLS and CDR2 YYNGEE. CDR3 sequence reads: CASSDDTGRLIGELFF. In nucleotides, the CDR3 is TGTGCCAGCAGCGATGACACGGGACGCCTAATCGGGGAGCTGTTTTTT.

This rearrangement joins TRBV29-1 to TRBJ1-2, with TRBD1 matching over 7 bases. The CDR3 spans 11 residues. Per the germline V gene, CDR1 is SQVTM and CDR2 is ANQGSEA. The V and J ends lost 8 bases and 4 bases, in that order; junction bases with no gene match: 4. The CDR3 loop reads CSLQGSYGYTF. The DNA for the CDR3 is TGCAGCTTACAGGGGTCCTATGGCTACACCTTC.

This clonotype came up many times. CDR3 nucleotides: TGTGCCACCAGTGATTCGGGGGTTCCCAACACTGAAGCTTTCTTT. It specifies CATSDSGVPNTEAFF. The V call is TRBV24-1, the J call TRBJ1-1, with D possibly matching TRBD1 (5 bases). The CDR3 has 15 amino acids. The V end was cut by 2 bases, the J end by 2 bases, with 11 bases between. The germline CDR1 and CDR2 sequences are KGHDR and SFDVKD.

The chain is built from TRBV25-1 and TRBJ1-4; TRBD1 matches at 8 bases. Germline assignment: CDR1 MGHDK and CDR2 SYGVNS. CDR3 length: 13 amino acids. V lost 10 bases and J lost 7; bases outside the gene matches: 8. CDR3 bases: TGTGCCAACAGGACAGGGAGAGGTGAAAAACTGTTTTTT. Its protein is CANRTGRGEKLFF.

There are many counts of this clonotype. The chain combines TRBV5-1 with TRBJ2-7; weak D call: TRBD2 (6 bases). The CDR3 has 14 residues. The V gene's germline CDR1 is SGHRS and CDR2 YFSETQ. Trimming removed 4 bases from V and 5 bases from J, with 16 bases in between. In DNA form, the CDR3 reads TGCGCCAGCAGCCCGGCACTAGCTCTCCACGAGCAGTACTTC. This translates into CASSPALALHEQYF.

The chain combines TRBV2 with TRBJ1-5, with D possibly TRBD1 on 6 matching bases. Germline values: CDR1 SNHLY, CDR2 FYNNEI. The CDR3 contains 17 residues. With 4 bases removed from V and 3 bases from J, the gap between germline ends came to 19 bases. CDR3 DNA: TGTGCCAGCAGTGTGGTCGGAGGGGGGGGTGACAATCAGCCCCAGCATTTT. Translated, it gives CASSVVGGGGDNQPQHF.

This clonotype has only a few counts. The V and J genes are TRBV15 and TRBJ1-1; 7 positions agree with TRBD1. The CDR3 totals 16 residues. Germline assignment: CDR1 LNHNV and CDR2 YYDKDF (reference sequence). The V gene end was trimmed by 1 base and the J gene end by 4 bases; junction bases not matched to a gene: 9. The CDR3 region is CATSRGGTAVGTEAFF. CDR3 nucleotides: TGTGCCACCAGCAGAGGCGGGACAGCAGTCGGCACTGAAGCTTTCTTT.

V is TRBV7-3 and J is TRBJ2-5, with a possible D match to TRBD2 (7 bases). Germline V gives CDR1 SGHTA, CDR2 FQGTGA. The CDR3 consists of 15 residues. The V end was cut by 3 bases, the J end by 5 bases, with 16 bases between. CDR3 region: CASSLGRGAGETQYF. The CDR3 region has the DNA TGTGCCAGCAGCTTGGGCCGGGGGGCTGGGGAGACCCAGTACTTC. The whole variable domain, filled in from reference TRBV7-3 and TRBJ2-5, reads GAGVSQTPSNKVTEKGKYVELRCDPISGHTALYWYRQSLGQGPEFLIYFQGTGAADDSGLPNDRFFAVRPEGSVSTLKIQRTERGDSAVYLCASSLGRGAGETQYFGPGTRLLVL.

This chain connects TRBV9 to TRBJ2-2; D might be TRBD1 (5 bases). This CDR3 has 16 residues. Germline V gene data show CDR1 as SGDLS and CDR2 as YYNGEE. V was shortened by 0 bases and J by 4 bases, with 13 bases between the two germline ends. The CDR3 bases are TGTGCCAGCAGCGTAGAAAGGGGCGCAGGCACCGGGGAGCTGTTTTTT. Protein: CASSVERGAGTGELFF. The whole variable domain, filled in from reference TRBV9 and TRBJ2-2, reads DSGVTQTPKHLITATGQRVTLRCSPRSGDLSVYWYQQSLDQGLQFLIQYYNGEERAKGNILERFSAQQFPDLHSELNLSSLELGDSALYFCASSVERGAGTGELFFGEGSRLTVL.

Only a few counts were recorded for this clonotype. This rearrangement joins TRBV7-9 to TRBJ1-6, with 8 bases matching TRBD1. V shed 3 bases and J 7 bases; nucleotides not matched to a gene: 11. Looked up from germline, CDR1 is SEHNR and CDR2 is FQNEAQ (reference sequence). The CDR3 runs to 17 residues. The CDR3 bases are TGTGCCAGCAGCTTTTTAGACTCCAGGGGGCGAAATTCACCCCTCCACTTT. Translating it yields CASSFLDSRGRNSPLHF.

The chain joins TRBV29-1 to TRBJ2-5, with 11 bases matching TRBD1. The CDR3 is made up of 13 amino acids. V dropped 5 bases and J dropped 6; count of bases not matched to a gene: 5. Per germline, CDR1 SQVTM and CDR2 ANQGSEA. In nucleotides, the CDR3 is TGCAGCGTTCTAGGACAGGGGGCGAAGACCCAGTACTTC. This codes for CSVLGQGAKTQYF.

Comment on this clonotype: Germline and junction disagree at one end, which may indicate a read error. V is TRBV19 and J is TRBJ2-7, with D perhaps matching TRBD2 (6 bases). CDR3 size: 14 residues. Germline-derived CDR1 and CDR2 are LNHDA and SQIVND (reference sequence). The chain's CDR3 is CASSEGAGLDEQYF. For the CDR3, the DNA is TGCGCCAGCAGCGAGGGCGCGGGGCTTGATGAGCAGTACTTC.

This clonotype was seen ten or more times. CDR3 loop: CASSGLAGLKTQYF. CDR3 sequence (DNA): TGTGCCAGCAGTGGATTGGCAGGGCTAAAGACCCAGTACTTC. The V and J genes are TRBV25-1 and TRBJ2-5, with D possibly matching TRBD1 (5 bases). Trimming took 4 bases from V and 6 from J, leaving 15 bases between them. Germline assignment: CDR1 MGHDK and CDR2 SYGVNS. CDR3 length: 14 residues.